The 6 T cell receptor beta chains presented below share a single source sample, sequenced in a study of cytomegalovirus exposure and HLA in healthy donors. The PCR was carried out with 60 Vbeta primers and 13 Jbeta primers. The method was immunoSEQ multiplex PCR; TCRdb's version includes in-frame clones alone and lacks a portion of them. The profile covers over 85,000 clones, with around 8% appearing a single time and about 2.5% taken by the ten largest. Sequencing was done on a sample of PBMCs. The receptors were sampled from a man aged 50 to 59 in good health and CMV-seronegative.

The table lists this clone with a few counts. The V gene is TRBV19, the J gene TRBJ1-2; D ambiguous. The V gene lost 0 bases and the J gene lost 4 bases, with 12 bases spanning the gap. The CDR3 length is 15 residues. Per the germline V gene, CDR1 is LNHDA and CDR2 is SQIVND (reference sequence). As DNA, the CDR3 is TGTGCCAGTAGTATAGACTCGACAAACGGCTATGGCTACACCTTC. Its translation: CASSIDSTNGYGYTF.

The sample holds a few counts of this clone. V usage is TRBV10-3 and J usage is TRBJ1-1, with no clear D. V lost 6 bases and J lost 1, with 12 bases in between. This CDR3 comprises 14 residues. From germline, CDR1 is ENHRY and CDR2 SYGVKD. CDR3 sequence: CAIRKREENTEAFF. CDR3 sequence (DNA): TGTGCCATCAGGAAACGAGAGGAGAACACTGAAGCTTTCTTT.

The V and J genes are TRBV5-1 and TRBJ1-2; 9 bases are a match to TRBD1. The CDR3 has 15 amino acids. The germline V gene has CDR1 SGHRS and CDR2 YFSETQ. V shed 4 bases, J shed 4 bases, and the junction held 8 bases outside the gene matches. The CDR3 bases are TGCGCCAGCAGCCTGGACAGGGGTTTCCCCTATGGCTACACCTTC. It translates to CASSLDRGFPYGYTF. Drawing the rest from reference TRBV5-1 and TRBJ1-2, the complete variable domain is KAGVTQTPRYLIKTRGQQVTLSCSPISGHRSVSWYQQTPGQGLQFLFEYFSETQRNKGNFPGRFSGRQFSNSRSEMNVSTLELGDSALYLCASSLDRGFPYGYTFGSGTRLTVV.

Only a few counts were recorded for this clone. The V and J genes are TRBV7-2 and TRBJ2-7, with 8 bases matching TRBD1. CDR3 length: 14 residues. Trimming at V came to 2 bases and at J to 4 bases, leaving 4 bases not matched to a gene. Germline assignment: CDR1 SGHTA and CDR2 FQGNSA. This chain's CDR3 is CASSLTGGEYEQYF. The CDR3 DNA follows: TGTGCCAGCAGCTTAACAGGGGGAGAGTACGAGCAGTACTTC.

This clone was counted only a few times. The chain joins TRBV27 to TRBJ1-5; 11 nucleotides line up with TRBD1. The CDR3 is 16 amino acids. Germline V gives CDR1 MNHEY, CDR2 SMNVEV (reference sequence). After removal of 7 bases from V and 9 bases from J, the junction contained 14 bases not matched to a gene. DNA of the CDR3: TGTGCCAGCACCTCCCGGGGACAGGGGGGTAGTGGGCCCCAGCATTTT. Amino acids: CASTSRGQGGSGPQHF.

J is TRBJ2-7 and V is TRBV7-2, with TRBD1 matching 9 bases. The CDR3 is 15 residues long. Germline V CDR1 and CDR2: SGHTA, FQGNSA. V was clipped by 5 bases and J by 2 bases; unmatched bases: 7. The CDR3 is CASSLAGTGTYEQYF. The CDR3 coding sequence is TGTGCCAGCAGCCTGGCCGGGACAGGGACCTACGAGCAGTACTTC.